The source of this T cell receptor beta chain is a study of technical replicates of blood from a few donors. Germline CDR1 and CDR2: LGHNA and YNFKEQ. V gave up 4 bases and J gave up 2 bases; unmatched junction bases: 17. CDR3 length equals 21 residues. Sequencing used immunoSEQ multiplex PCR; TCRdb keeps in-frame clones, though not all of them. Of around 90,000 clones listed, 94% were seen once; the top ten hold around 0.25%. The sequencing input was T cells isolated from PBMCs. The clonotype comes from a human donor in good health. This sequence joins TRBV4-2 and TRBJ2-6; 10 bases are a match to TRBD1. CDR3 in amino acids: CASSPKTGGRTGFTGANVLTF. The CDR3 DNA reads TGTGCCAGCAGCCCGAAGACAGGGGGCAGAACTGGCTTCACTGGGGCCAACGTCCTGACTTTC.